A selection of T cell receptor beta chains follows, all from one sample in a study of blood T cell repertoires in COVID-19. TCRdb's table, derived via immunoSEQ multiplex PCR, lists solely in-frame clones and lacks some. The sample includes tens of thousands of clones, 90% of them seen just once. The sample comprised peripheral blood. These receptors were obtained from a man aged 50 to 60 with acute or convalescent COVID-19. The CDR3 runs from the conserved cysteine through the conserved F or W. The D gene is left open where the match is weak. For some rows the clone size is stated as once, few or many, or as a class when expanded; others skip it.

j_call v_call d_call clone_size cdr3_nt cdr3_aa
TRBJ2-5 TRBV5-1 TRBD2 . TGCGCCAGCAGCTTGGCCCTAATAGGGGCTAGCGGGAGAAGAGAGACCCAGTACTTC CASSLALIGASGRRETQYF
TRBJ1-3 TRBV6-5 . . TGTGCCAGCAGTTCTGGACTCTCTGGAAACACCATATATTTT CASSSGLSGNTIYF
TRBJ2-5 TRBV11-2 . once TGTGCCAGCAGCTCCAAGGACAGACACCAAGAGACCCAGTACTTC CASSSKDRHQETQYF
TRBJ1-2 TRBV6-2/TRBV6-3 TRBD1 . TGTGCCAGCAGTTTAACGATCGACAGGGCCTATGGCTACACCTTC CASSLTIDRAYGYTF
TRBJ2-1 TRBV5-6 TRBD1 . TGTGCCAGCAGCTTGGGGCCAGGGGGAATCCATGAGCAGTTCTTC CASSLGPGGIHEQFF
TRBJ2-3 TRBV12-5 TRBD1 . TGTGCTAGTGGTATTGGACAGGGGACAGATACGCAGTATTTT CASGIGQGTDTQYF
TRBJ2-7 TRBV5-1 . . TGCGCCAGCAGCTCATCTTTAGTAGCGAGACCTTACGAGCAGTACTTC CASSSSLVARPYEQYF
TRBJ1-2 TRBV18 . . TGTGCCAGCTCACCACCGGCCGGACCAACGGGGGGCTACACCTTC CASSPPAGPTGGYTF
TRBJ2-4 TRBV7-2 . few TGTGCCAGCAGCTTAGAGGCAGGGGCCAAAAACATTCAGTACTTC CASSLEAGAKNIQYF
TRBJ2-3 TRBV10-1 TRBD2 . TGCGCCAGCAGTGAGTTTTCAGCGGGGAGCACAGATACGCAGTATTTT CASSEFSAGSTDTQYF
TRBJ2-2 TRBV19 TRBD2 . TGTGCCAGTAGTATATTGTCACTAGCGGGAGTTGTCGGGGAGCTGTTTTTT CASSILSLAGVVGELFF
TRBJ1-1 TRBV25-1 . . TGTGCCAGCAGTGACTCACAGGGAATGAGGAGGAACACTGAAGCTTTCTTT CASSDSQGMRRNTEAFF